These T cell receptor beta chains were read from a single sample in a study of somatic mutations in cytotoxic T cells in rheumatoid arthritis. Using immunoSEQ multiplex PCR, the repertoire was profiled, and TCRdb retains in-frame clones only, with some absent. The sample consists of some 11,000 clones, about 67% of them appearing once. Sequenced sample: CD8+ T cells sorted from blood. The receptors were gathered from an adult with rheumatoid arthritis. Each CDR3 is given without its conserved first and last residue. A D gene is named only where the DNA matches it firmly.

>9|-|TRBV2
ASSVLYEQY
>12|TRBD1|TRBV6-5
ASISGQEQTIYT
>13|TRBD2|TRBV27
ASSLSSGGPYEQY
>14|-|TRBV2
ASHTPSGSENYGYT
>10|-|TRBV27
ASSLAQGTLH
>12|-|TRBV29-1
SVELGEGGTEAF
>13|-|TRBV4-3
ASSQGSRGNYEQY
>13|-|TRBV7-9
ASSPPRMRQETQY
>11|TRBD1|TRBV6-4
ASSDSDRGEQY
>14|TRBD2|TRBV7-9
ASSYLRGTSADTQY
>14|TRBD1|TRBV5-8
ASSPETGRRNTEAF
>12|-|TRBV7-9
ASSLGYGAGELF
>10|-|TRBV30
AWSVVGNEQF
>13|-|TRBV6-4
ASREVIRQNYGYT
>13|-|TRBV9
ASSTGGVSSYEQY
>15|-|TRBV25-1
ASSEQLTGLTNEKLF
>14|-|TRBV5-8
ASSLTPGTAFDEQY
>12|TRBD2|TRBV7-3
ASSLSGGADTQY
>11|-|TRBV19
ASSMAGDLGAF
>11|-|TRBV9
ASSTVPGNTIY
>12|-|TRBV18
ASSATGTYNEQF
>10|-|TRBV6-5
ASSYEGNEQY
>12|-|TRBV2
ASIGEEPNYGYT
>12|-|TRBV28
ASSLRGGTDTQY
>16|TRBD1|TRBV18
ASSQIGTGGDPYQPQH
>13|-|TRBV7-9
ASSRAGDYNSPLH